This record covers a single T cell receptor (beta chain). The record originates from a study of CD8 T cells in Susac syndrome. Study in general: Intravenous immunoglobulin alone or corticosteroids were being given to patients with Susac syndrome at blood draw, unless they were therapy-naive.

The authors reverse transcribed roughly 0.5 to 1 ug RNA with random hexamers. In TCRdb, the immunoSEQ multiplex PCR reads were re-called with MiXCR into one record per CDR3 protein. The profile shows roughly 140,000 distinct CDR3 sequences, 95% of them singletons. CD8+ and CD4+ blood T cells underwent TCR beta sequencing. Diagnostic criteria defined recently for definite or probable disease were met by the Susac syndrome patients. Trimming shortened V by 7 bases and J by 6 bases, and 13 bases separated the two germline ends. The CDR3 has 13 amino acids. This sequence originates from a human donor with Susac syndrome. The source material was CD4+ T cells from PBMCs. V gene TRBV12-3 or TRBV12-4 combines with J gene TRBJ1-5; D might be TRBD1 (6 bases). Here the CDR3 DNA reads TGTGCCAGCACCTGGAGGGGGAGTCAGCCCCAGCATTTT. Its protein product is CASTWRGSQPQHF.